What follows are 5 T cell receptor beta chains derived from one specimen sequenced in a study of identical twins. TCRdb re-analysed the 5' RACE reads in MiXCR, keeping a single row per CDR3 protein. The repertoire holds 250,000 to 300,000 distinct CDR3 sequences, approximately 8.3% seen once, with 2.5% to 3.5% in the top ten. These data also featured in a second study, about yellow fever vaccine responses in identical twins.

Sequences were obtained from CD8+ T cells sorted from blood. The receptors were gathered from a woman aged 18-35 years in good health.

The J gene is TRBJ2-7, the V gene TRBV2, with unresolved D. The CDR3 is 10 residues long. V lost 6 bases and J lost 2, with 2 bases in between. Germline CDR1 reads SNHLY; CDR2 reads FYNNEI. CDR3 loop: CASRAYEQYF. Here the CDR3 DNA reads TGTGCCAGCAGAGCCTACGAGCAGTACTTC.

This chain connects TRBV7-2 to TRBJ1-5; D uncertain. This CDR3 is 14 amino acids long. Trimming removed 6 bases from V and 0 bases from J, with 9 bases in between. Per the germline V gene, CDR1 is SGHTA and CDR2 is FQGNSA. The CDR3 reads CASREGDSNQPQHF. The CDR3 DNA reads as TGTGCCAGCAGGGAGGGAGATAGCAATCAGCCCCAGCATTTT.

A note on this clonotype: Compared with germline, one end of the junction differs, possibly owing to a read error. CDR3 loop: CASSLSPAGGSNTGELFF. For the CDR3, the DNA is TGTGCTAGCAGCTTAAGCCCAGCGGGGGGATCGAACACCGGGGAGCTGTTTTTT. The gene calls are TRBV7-7 and TRBJ2-2; 9 bases are shared with TRBD2. Germline CDR1 SSHAT, CDR2 FNYEAQ (reference sequence). The CDR3 length is 18 residues.

This chain uses TRBV25-1 with TRBJ1-2, with 8 nucleotides matching TRBD1. J gave up 0 bases and V 4 bases, and 7 bases lay outside the gene matches. This CDR3 contains 16 residues. Germline CDR1 is MGHDK and CDR2 is SYGVNS. The DNA of the CDR3 is TGTGCCAGCAGTGGGCTCAGGACAGGGTCTAACTATGGCTACACCTTC. This codes for CASSGLRTGSNYGYTF.

This clonotype appeared many times. A read error may produce the germline difference seen at one junction end. The chain couples TRBV11-2 to TRBJ2-7; a possible D gene is TRBD1 (5 bases). From germline, CDR1 is SGHAT and CDR2 FQNNGV. This CDR3 is 11 amino acids long. The CDR3 DNA reads as TGTGCCAGCAGCTTAGAAGGGGCACTGGTCTTC. Translation gives CASSLEGALVF.